This T cell receptor beta chain emerged from a study of T cells after yellow fever vaccination. Study-level background: The authors prepared low-cell-number fractions using SMART-Seq v4 Ultra Low Input. Whole-study results and caveats: The booster response re-showed most primary clones: around 97% CD4, approximately 85% CD8.

UMIs and a universal primer site were added when TCR cDNA was made by 5'RACE template switching. TCRdb re-called the 5' RACE reads through MiXCR, storing one row per CDR3 protein. The sample has hundreds of thousands of distinct CDR3 sequences, about 12% seen once. A remark on this clonotype: Its antigen is unknown.

V lost 3 bases and J lost 6, with 15 bases in between. The CDR3 consists of 14 residues. Germline lookup yields CDR1 SNHLY and CDR2 FYNNEI. This clonotype originated in a man aged 18 to 29 who received the YFV17D yellow fever vaccine. The chain links TRBV2 to TRBJ2-7; no clear D gene. The starting material was CD4+ T cells sorted from PBMCs, obtained 15 days after the yellow fever booster vaccination. This chain's CDR3 is CASSDRPWTGEQYF. The CDR3, as DNA: TGTGCCAGCAGTGATAGGCCCTGGACCGGCGAGCAGTACTTC.